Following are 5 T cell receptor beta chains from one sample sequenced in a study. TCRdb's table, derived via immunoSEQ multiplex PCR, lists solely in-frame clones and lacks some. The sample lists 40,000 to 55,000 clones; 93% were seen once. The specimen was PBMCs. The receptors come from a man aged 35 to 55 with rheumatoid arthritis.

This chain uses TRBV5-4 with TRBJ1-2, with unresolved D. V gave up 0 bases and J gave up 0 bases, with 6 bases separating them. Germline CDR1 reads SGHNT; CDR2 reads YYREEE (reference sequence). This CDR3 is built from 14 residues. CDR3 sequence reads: CASSLDGSNYGYTF. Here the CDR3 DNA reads TGTGCCAGCAGCTTGGACGGATCTAACTATGGCTACACCTTC.

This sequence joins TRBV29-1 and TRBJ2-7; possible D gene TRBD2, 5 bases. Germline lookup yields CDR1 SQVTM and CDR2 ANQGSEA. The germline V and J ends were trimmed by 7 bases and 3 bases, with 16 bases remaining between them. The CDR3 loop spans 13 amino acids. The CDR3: CSAKMTTHYEQYF. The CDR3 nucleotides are TGCAGCGCCAAAATGACTACCCACTACGAGCAGTACTTC.

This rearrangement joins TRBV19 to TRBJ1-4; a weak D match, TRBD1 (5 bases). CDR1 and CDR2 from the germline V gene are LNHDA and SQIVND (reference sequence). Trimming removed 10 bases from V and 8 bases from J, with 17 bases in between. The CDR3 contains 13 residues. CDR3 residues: CATLGREVEKLFF. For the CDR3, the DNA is TGTGCCACCCTGGGACGGGAGGTCGAAAAACTGTTTTTT.

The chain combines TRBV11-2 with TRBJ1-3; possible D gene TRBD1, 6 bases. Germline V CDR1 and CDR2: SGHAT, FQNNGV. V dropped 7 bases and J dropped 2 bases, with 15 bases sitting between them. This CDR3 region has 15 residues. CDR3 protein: CASTSSWGPGNTIYF. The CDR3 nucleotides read TGTGCCAGCACCTCCTCCTGGGGGCCTGGAAACACCATATATTTT.

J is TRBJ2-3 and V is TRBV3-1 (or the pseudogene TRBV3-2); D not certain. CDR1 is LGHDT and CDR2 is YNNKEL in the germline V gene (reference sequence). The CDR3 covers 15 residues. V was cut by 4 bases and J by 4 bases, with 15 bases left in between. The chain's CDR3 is CASSPGLRKADTQYF. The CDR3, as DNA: TGTGCCAGCAGCCCGGGCCTAAGAAAGGCAGATACGCAGTATTTT.